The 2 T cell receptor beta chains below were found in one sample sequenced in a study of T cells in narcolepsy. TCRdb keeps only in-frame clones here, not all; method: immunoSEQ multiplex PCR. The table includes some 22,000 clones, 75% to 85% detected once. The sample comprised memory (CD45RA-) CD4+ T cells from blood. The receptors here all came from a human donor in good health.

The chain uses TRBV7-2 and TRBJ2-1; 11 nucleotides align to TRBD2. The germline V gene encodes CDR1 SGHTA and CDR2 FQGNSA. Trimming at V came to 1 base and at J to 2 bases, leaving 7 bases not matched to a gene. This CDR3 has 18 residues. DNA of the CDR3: TGTGCCAGCAGCTTAGGACTAGGTAGCGGGAGGGCCTACAATGAGCAGTTCTTC. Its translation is CASSLGLGSGRAYNEQFF.

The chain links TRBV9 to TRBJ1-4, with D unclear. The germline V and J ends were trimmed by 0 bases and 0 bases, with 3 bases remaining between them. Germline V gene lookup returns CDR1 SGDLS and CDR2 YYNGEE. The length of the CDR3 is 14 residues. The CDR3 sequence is CASSVAATNEKLFF. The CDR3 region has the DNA TGTGCCAGCAGCGTAGCTGCAACTAATGAAAAACTGTTTTTT. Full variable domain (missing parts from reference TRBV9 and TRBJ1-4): DSGVTQTPKHLITATGQRVTLRCSPRSGDLSVYWYQQSLDQGLQFLIQYYNGEERAKGNILERFSAQQFPDLHSELNLSSLELGDSALYFCASSVAATNEKLFFGSGTQLSVL.